Presented here are 6 T cell receptor beta chains from one specimen sequenced in a study of Ad26.COV2.S vaccination and SARS-CoV-2 variants. TCRdb keeps only in-frame clones here, not all; method: immunoSEQ multiplex PCR. The sample shows some 370,000 clones, roughly 80% of them seen only once. Specified treatment: around 19 received Ad26.COV2.S at low or high dose, single or two shots; 5 received placebo; per-sample allocation not given. Specimen acquisition occurred on day 63 following the initial vaccine or placebo injection. The specimen comprised peripheral blood, sampled in a trial of Ad26.COV2.S vaccine versus placebo. These receptors all stem from a person between 18 and 65 years old who received the Ad26.COV2.S COVID-19 vaccine or a placebo.

This clone was detected only once. The chain carries TRBV6-5 and TRBJ2-1, with unresolved D. This CDR3 contains 13 residues. V gave up 6 bases and J gave up 2 bases, with 8 bases separating them. Germline loops: CDR1 MNHEY, CDR2 SVGAGI. CDR3 protein: CASRVDTYNEQFF. The CDR3, as DNA: TGTGCCAGCAGAGTTGACACCTACAATGAGCAGTTCTTC.

The rearrangement links TRBV7-9 to TRBJ2-7; D might be TRBD1 or TRBD2, each matching 5 bases. The germline CDR1 and CDR2 sequences are SEHNR and FQNEAQ (reference sequence). CDR3 length: 14 residues. V was cut by 1 base and J by 2 bases, with 9 bases left in between. CDR3 sequence: CASSLGGIAYEQYF. The CDR3 DNA sequence: TGTGCCAGCAGCTTAGGGGGGATAGCCTACGAGCAGTACTTC.

This chain connects TRBV7-3 to TRBJ2-2; possibly TRBD2 for D (9 bases). Germline CDR1 SGHTA, CDR2 FQGTGA. Trimming left V 2 bases short and J 3 bases short, with 28 bases between. The CDR3 contains 21 residues. The CDR3 sequence is CASSLLQGEHGGRAYTGELFF. DNA for the CDR3: TGTGCCAGCAGCTTATTACAGGGGGAGCACGGCGGGAGGGCTTACACCGGGGAGCTGTTTTTT.

The V gene is TRBV5-1, the J gene TRBJ2-7; D gene ambiguous. The CDR3 runs to 12 residues. Germline V CDR1 and CDR2: SGHRS, YFSETQ. The V end was cut by 10 bases, the J end by 2 bases, with 13 bases between. The CDR3 bases are TGCGCCGTCCAGACCCCGACCTACGAGCAGTACTTC. It specifies CAVQTPTYEQYF.

The chain has TRBV18 and TRBJ1-1; 7 bases match TRBD1. This CDR3 has 15 residues. After removal of 4 bases from V and 1 base from J, the junction contained 6 bases not matched to a gene. From germline, CDR1 is KGHSH and CDR2 LQKENI. CDR3 region: CASSHLDRRNTEAFF. The DNA of the CDR3 is TGTGCCAGCTCACATTTGGACAGGAGGAACACTGAAGCTTTCTTT. The whole variable domain, filled in from reference TRBV18 and TRBJ1-1, reads NAGVMQNPRHLVRRRGQEARLRCSPMKGHSHVYWYRQLPEEGLKFMVYLQKENIIDESGMPKERFSAEFPKEGPSILRIQQVVRGDSAAYFCASSHLDRRNTEAFFGQGTRLTVV.

This clone has a single count. This chain links TRBV14 with TRBJ1-2; 7 bases agree with TRBD1. V dropped 3 bases and J dropped 7; count of bases not matched to a gene: 14. The length of the CDR3 is 16 residues. Germline V lookup: CDR1 SGHDN, CDR2 FVKESK. In nucleotides, the CDR3 is TGTGCCAGCAGCCAGGGTAACAGGGGCCCATGGGCTGGCTACACCTTC. Translated, it gives CASSQGNRGPWAGYTF.